Presented here are 7 T cell receptor beta chains from one specimen sequenced in a study of shared clonotypes between healthy human individuals. In the naive CD8 group, cells lacked CD45RO and were positively selected for CCR7, so terminally differentiated effector memory CD45RA+ cells were left out. TCRdb keeps only in-frame clones here, not all; method: immunoSEQ multiplex PCR. The table has some 2,100,000 clones, about 93% seen once; the top ten hold 1.5% to 2%. The sequenced material came from naive CD8+ T cells from PBMCs. These receptors were taken from a man between 18 and 29 years old in good health. Some clones in this sample may be carry-over from other donors' samples.

A remark on this clone: The same CDR3 is also encoded by other DNA sequences in this sample. This rearrangement joins TRBV15 to TRBJ1-5, with D perhaps matching TRBD1 (5 bases). Trimming left V 0 bases short and J 4 bases short, with 7 bases between. The CDR3 runs to 14 residues. Per the germline V gene, CDR1 is LNHNV and CDR2 is YYDKDF (reference sequence). The DNA of the CDR3 is TGTGCCACCAGCAGAGAGAGGGGAAATCAGCCCCAGCATTTT. Its protein is CATSRERGNQPQHF.

Turning to this clone: Other nucleotide sequences in the sample specify the same CDR3. The chain uses TRBV27 and TRBJ2-3; no clear D. Germline loops: CDR1 MNHEY, CDR2 SMNVEV (reference sequence). Trimming took 4 bases from V and 4 from J, leaving 9 bases between them. The CDR3 runs to 13 residues. The CDR3 region has the DNA TGTGCCAGCAGTTCCCGCGGCCCAGATACGCAGTATTTT. The encoded protein is CASSSRGPDTQYF.

The chain links TRBV7-6 to TRBJ1-3; D unclear. V was pared by 2 bases and J by 0 bases, with 11 bases between. Germline V gene data show CDR1 as SGHVS and CDR2 as FNYEAQ. The CDR3 extends over 16 amino acids. In DNA, the CDR3 is TGTGCCAGCAGCTTAATCGCGGATAGCTCTGGAAACACCATATATTTT. Its translation: CASSLIADSSGNTIYF.

Comments on this clone: Other DNA sequences from this sample encode an identical CDR3 as well. The V call is TRBV29-1, the J call TRBJ1-2, with D uncertain. CDR1 and CDR2 (germline): SQVTM, ANQGSEA. Deletions cut 1 base from V and 2 bases from J, with 5 bases between. The CDR3 totals 12 residues. The CDR3 bases are TGCAGCGTTGAAGGCCAGAACTATGGCTACACCTTC. It encodes CSVEGQNYGYTF.

The chain recombines TRBV10-1 with TRBJ2-7, with D perhaps matching TRBD2 (6 bases). The V and J ends lost 2 bases and 6 bases respectively, with 8 bases between them. This CDR3 region has 12 residues. Germline V gene sequence: CDR1 WNHNN, CDR2 SYGVQD (reference sequence). The CDR3 nucleotides are TGCGCCAGCAGTGAGGTGGGGGGCGAGCAGTACTTC. As protein: CASSEVGGEQYF.

The chain carries TRBV28 and TRBJ1-3, with TRBD1 matching over 7 bases. The CDR3 is 15 residues long. Germline CDR1 reads MDHEN; CDR2 reads SYDVKM. V trimming: 3 bases; J trimming: 0 bases; junction bases outside the gene matches: 2. The CDR3: CASSLRGPSGNTIYF. In nucleotides, the CDR3 is TGTGCCAGCAGTTTGAGGGGGCCCTCTGGAAACACCATATATTTT.

The rearrangement uses TRBV5-5 and TRBJ2-7, with a tentative D call TRBD1 (6 bases). V gave up 4 bases and J gave up 1 base, with 15 bases separating them. The CDR3 totals 15 residues. Germline values: CDR1 SGHKS, CDR2 YYEKEE (reference sequence). The CDR3 protein is CASSIGQRGSYEQYF. DNA for the CDR3: TGTGCCAGCAGCATCGGACAGAGGGGGTCCTACGAGCAGTACTTC.